This TCR beta chain derives from a study of beta chain features in type 1 diabetes. This CDR3 spans 14 amino acids. CDR1 is WSHSY, CDR2 SAAADI, per germline. Trimming left V 2 bases short and J 7 bases short, with 14 bases between. The sequenced template was cDNA made from the entire isolated RNA. Clones were sequenced by immunoSEQ multiplex PCR, and TCRdb holds only the in-frame ones, with some missing. The sample yields nearly 350,000 clones, less than 9.5% seen once. V usage is TRBV10-2 and J usage is TRBJ1-2; no clear D gene. The sample was central memory CD4+ T cells from blood. This TCR was sampled from a woman between 18 and 29 years old in good health. This chain's CDR3 is CASSEVRQVGGYTF. The CDR3 region has the DNA TGCGCCAGCAGTGAGGTCAGGCAGGTTGGTGGCTACACCTTC.